The entry that follows covers one T cell receptor (beta chain) sequence. In the original workflow: Amplification of reference gene primers provided the estimated nucleated cell counts. Assay: immunoSEQ multiplex PCR; the TCRdb copy retains only in-frame clones and omits some. The DNA was the basis for D and trimming; V, J and clone size are from that table. The sample lists around 200,000 clones, roughly 76% occurring once. The sample comes from a study of blood T cell repertoires in COVID-19. Study information: There were acute and convalescent COVID-19 samples, and they came from the United States, Italy and Spain. The cDNA or gDNA used as material had been derived from T cells, B-cell-depleted T cells, or PBMCs.

Trimming removed 5 bases at V and 0 bases at J, with 14 bases between. The CDR3 has 15 amino acids. Germline assignment: CDR1 LNHNV and CDR2 YYDKDF (reference sequence). The sample consisted of peripheral blood. The chain carries TRBV15 and TRBJ2-7; tentatively, D is TRBD2 (5 bases). This receptor was taken from a human donor in a cohort sampled during active COVID-19. The CDR3 sequence: CATSGELDYSYEQYF. The DNA for the CDR3 is TGTGCCACCAGCGGGGAGCTAGACTACTCCTACGAGCAGTACTTC.